This passage covers 11 T cell receptor beta chains from one sample sequenced in a study of neurological immune-mediated disorders. TCRdb itself ran the 5' RACE reads through MiXCR, one entry per CDR3 protein. The table records about 74,000 distinct CDR3 sequences, roughly 5.6% of them present only once. Input material: PBMCs. The receptors derive from a man aged 18 to 30 with multiple sclerosis.

In this sample, this clonotype turned up many times. This chain joins TRBV5-5 and TRBJ2-3, with D possibly being TRBD1 or TRBD2 (6 bases each). The CDR3 consists of 15 residues. Germline V gives CDR1 SGHKS, CDR2 YYEKEE (reference sequence). The ends were cut back, 6 bases at V and 3 bases at J, with 17 bases in the middle. The CDR3 DNA reads TGTGCCAGCATCTATTCGGGGGCCCCGACAGATACGCAGTATTTT. As protein: CASIYSGAPTDTQYF.

In this sample, this clonotype turned up many times. This rearrangement joins TRBV29-1 to TRBJ2-1, with TRBD1 as a possible D gene (6 bases). Germline lookup yields CDR1 SQVTM and CDR2 ANQGSEA. The CDR3 is 13 residues long. Trimming left V 3 bases short and J 4 bases short, with 10 bases between. Written as DNA, the CDR3 is TGCAGCGTTGATCAGGGGAGTTACAATGAGCAGTTCTTC. Its translation is CSVDQGSYNEQFF.

V and J are TRBV9 and TRBJ1-2, with D perhaps matching TRBD1 (5 bases). V was trimmed by 2 bases and J by 0 bases, leaving 14 bases between them. This CDR3 spans 16 amino acids. Germline CDR1 is SGDLS and CDR2 is YYNGEE. The CDR3 protein is CASSVGAVQANYGYTF. For the CDR3, the DNA is TGTGCCAGCAGCGTCGGGGCGGTGCAAGCTAACTATGGCTACACCTTC.

This clonotype came up many times. The chain carries TRBV5-1 and TRBJ2-7; TRBD1 matches at 9 bases. The CDR3 is made up of 14 amino acids. CDR1 is SGHRS and CDR2 is YFSETQ in the germline V gene. Unmatched junction bases numbered 5, after V lost 3 bases and J lost 4 bases. The CDR3 DNA follows: TGCGCCAGCAGCTCCGGGACAGGGTGGTACGAGCAGTACTTC. Translating it yields CASSSGTGWYEQYF. Complete variable domain (other parts from reference TRBV5-1 and TRBJ2-7): KAGVTQTPRYLIKTRGQQVTLSCSPISGHRSVSWYQQTPGQGLQFLFEYFSETQRNKGNFPGRFSGRQFSNSRSEMNVSTLELGDSALYLCASSSGTGWYEQYFGPGTRLTVT.

There are many counts of this clonotype. The genes are TRBV11-2 and TRBJ2-7; the D gene could be TRBD1 or TRBD2 (5 bases each). The CDR3 runs 14 residues. Germline V CDR1 and CDR2: SGHAT, FQNNGV. Trimming left V 1 base short and J 6 bases short, with 13 bases between. In nucleotides, the CDR3 is TGTGCCAGCAGCTTAGTGGGACCATTCTCCGAGCAGTACTTC. Translation gives CASSLVGPFSEQYF. Looking up the rest from reference TRBV11-2 and TRBJ2-7 gives the full variable domain: EAGVAQSPRYKIIEKRQSVAFWCNPISGHATLYWYQQILGQGPKLLIQFQNNGVVDDSQLPKDRFSAERLKGVDSTLKIQPAKLEDSAVYLCASSLVGPFSEQYFGPGTRLTVT.

The chain employs TRBV21-1 and TRBJ1-6; the table's D call of TRBD1 was not tested on the DNA. TRBV21-1 is annotated as a pseudogene. The CDR3 length is 11 residues. CDR3 coding DNA: TGCCCGCAGGGGGAAAATTCACCCCTCCACTTT. Translated, it gives CPQGENSPLHF.

This clonotype was recorded a few times. The V and J genes are TRBV12-3 or TRBV12-4 and TRBJ2-7; no definite D call. The CDR3 contains 16 residues. Trimming cost V 3 bases and J 0 bases, with 15 bases left between them. The CDR3 here is CASSFYPKPYSYEQYF. DNA for the CDR3: TGTGCCAGCAGTTTTTATCCGAAACCTTACTCCTACGAGCAGTACTTC.

At least ten counts were recorded for this clonotype. The chain employs TRBV5-1 and TRBJ2-3; TRBD1 or TRBD2 may be the D gene (5 bases each). Germline V gives CDR1 SGHRS, CDR2 YFSETQ. CDR3 length: 16 amino acids. V dropped 4 bases and J dropped 0 bases, with 15 bases sitting between them. CDR3 region: CASSPRGPASTDTQYF. The DNA for the CDR3 is TGCGCCAGCAGCCCTCGGGGACCTGCTAGCACAGATACGCAGTATTTT.

This clonotype came up many times. The V call is TRBV11-2, the J call TRBJ2-3; D unclear. The CDR3 spans 15 residues. V was trimmed by 6 bases and J by 8 bases, leaving 21 bases between them. CDR1 and CDR2 (germline): SGHAT, FQNNGV. CDR3 sequence reads: CASRTPGLLVGTQYF. The CDR3 DNA is TGTGCCAGCAGAACACCGGGTTTGTTAGTCGGTACGCAGTATTTT.

This clonotype was detected only a few times. V and J are TRBV3-1 and TRBJ2-2; the match to TRBD2 covers 8 bases. V trimming: 3 bases; J trimming: 5 bases; junction bases outside the gene matches: 8. This CDR3 is built from 16 residues. Germline lookup yields CDR1 LGHDT and CDR2 YNNKEL (reference sequence). CDR3 amino acids: CASSQISGGRTGELFF. CDR3 in DNA: TGTGCCAGCAGCCAGATCAGCGGGGGTCGGACCGGGGAGCTGTTTTTT.

This clonotype was picked up many times. The chain uses TRBV7-9 and TRBJ2-7; no reliable D call. The CDR3 loop spans 12 amino acids. Germline assignment: CDR1 SEHNR and CDR2 FQNEAQ (reference sequence). Deletions cut 8 bases from V and 4 bases from J, with 12 bases between. CDR3 nucleotide sequence: TGTGCCAGCCGTAGGTCCGCGTACGAGCAGTACTTC. It codes for CASRRSAYEQYF.